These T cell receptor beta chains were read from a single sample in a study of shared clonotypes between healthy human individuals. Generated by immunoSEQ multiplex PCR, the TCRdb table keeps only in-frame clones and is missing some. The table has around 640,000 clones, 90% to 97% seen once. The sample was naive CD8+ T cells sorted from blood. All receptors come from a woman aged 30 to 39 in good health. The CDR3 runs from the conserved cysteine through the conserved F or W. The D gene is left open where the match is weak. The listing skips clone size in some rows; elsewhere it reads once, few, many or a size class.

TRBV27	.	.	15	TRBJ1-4	TGTGCCAGCAGTCCCCTGGGGGGGTCCTGGGAAAAACTGTTTTTT	CASSPLGGSWEKLFF
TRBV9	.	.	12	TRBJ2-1	TGTGCCAGCAGCGTAGGGGGAACTGAGCAGTTCTTC	CASSVGGTEQFF
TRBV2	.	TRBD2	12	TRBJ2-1	TGTGCCAAACTAGCGGGAGGAGGTGAGCAGTTCTTC	CAKLAGGGEQFF
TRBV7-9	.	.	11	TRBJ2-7	TGTGCCAGCAGCTCAATCTACGAGCAGTACTTC	CASSSIYEQYF
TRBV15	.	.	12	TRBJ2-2	TGTGCCACCAGCAGAGAGTCCGGGGAGCTGTTTTTT	CATSRESGELFF
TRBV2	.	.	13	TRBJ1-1	TGTGCCAGCAGTGAGCAAGGGGGGACTGAAGCTTTCTTT	CASSEQGGTEAFF
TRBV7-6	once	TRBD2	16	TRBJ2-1	TGTGCCAGCAGCTTACGGGTTCTGGGACTAGGGGTTGAGCAGTTCTTC	CASSLRVLGLGVEQFF
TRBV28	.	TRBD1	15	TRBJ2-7	TGTGCCAGCAGTTACGACAGGGAGCTCTCCTACGAGCAGTACTTC	CASSYDRELSYEQYF
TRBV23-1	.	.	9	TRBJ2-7	TGCGCCAGCACCTACGAGCAGTACTTC	CASTYEQYF
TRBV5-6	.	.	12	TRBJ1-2	TGTGCCAGCAGCTTGGTAGGATGGGGCTACACCTTC	CASSLVGWGYTF
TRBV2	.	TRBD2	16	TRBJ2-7	TGTGCCGCCCTCGTGGGGGGAGGGCCCTCCTCCTACGAGCAGTACTTC	CAALVGGGPSSYEQYF
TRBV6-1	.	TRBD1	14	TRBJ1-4	TGTGCCAGCAGTGGGGAGGGGGCATGGGAAAAACTGTTTTTT	CASSGEGAWEKLFF
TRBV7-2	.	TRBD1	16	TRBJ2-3	TGTGCCAGCAACGACGCCGGGACAGGACGCACAGATACGCAGTATTTT	CASNDAGTGRTDTQYF